The next 11 T cell receptor beta chains were all read from a single sample in a study of blood T cell repertoires in COVID-19. Data came from immunoSEQ multiplex PCR; TCRdb stores just in-frame clones and leaves some out. The sample has roughly 80,000 clones, roughly 78% seen once; the top ten hold just over 20%. Specimen: peripheral blood. Receptors were obtained from a human donor in a cohort sampled during active COVID-19.

The CDR3 coding sequence is TGTGCCAGCTCACCCGGACAGGGGGCTAGGGAGCAGTACTTC. Amino acid sequence: CASSPGQGAREQYF. This rearrangement joins TRBV18 to TRBJ2-7; 11 bases fit TRBD1. The CDR3 sequence is 14 residues long. V trimming: 3 bases; J trimming: 7 bases; junction bases outside the gene matches: 5. The germline V gene encodes CDR1 KGHSH and CDR2 LQKENI.

The chain has TRBV19 and TRBJ2-7; D may be TRBD1 (7 bases). CDR1 is LNHDA and CDR2 is SQIVND in the germline V gene (reference sequence). The CDR3 consists of 14 residues. V lost 2 bases to trimming and J lost 3 bases, with 11 bases between them. CDR3 residues: CASSIRRGDYEQYF. CDR3 sequence (DNA): TGTGCCAGTAGTATACGCAGGGGGGACTACGAGCAGTACTTC.

This chain connects TRBV5-1 to TRBJ1-1; possibly TRBD1 for D (5 bases). Germline V gives CDR1 SGHRS, CDR2 YFSETQ. The CDR3 is 14 amino acids. V was trimmed by 0 bases and J by 0 bases, leaving 6 bases between them. In DNA form, the CDR3 reads TGCGCCAGCAGCTTGGTAGGGGTGAACACTGAAGCTTTCTTT. Translated, it gives CASSLVGVNTEAFF. Based on the CDR3 plus reference TRBV5-1 and TRBJ1-1, the full variable domain is KAGVTQTPRYLIKTRGQQVTLSCSPISGHRSVSWYQQTPGQGLQFLFEYFSETQRNKGNFPGRFSGRQFSNSRSEMNVSTLELGDSALYLCASSLVGVNTEAFFGQGTRLTVV.

This clone was picked up a small number of times. This chain joins TRBV28 and TRBJ2-2; TRBD1 matches at 10 bases. The CDR3 runs to 15 residues. Looked up from germline, CDR1 is MDHEN and CDR2 is SYDVKM. V dropped 5 bases and J dropped 8; count of bases not matched to a gene: 8. The chain's CDR3 is CASSTPDRGRGELFF. CDR3 nucleotides: TGTGCCAGCAGTACCCCGGACAGGGGGAGGGGGGAGCTGTTTTTT.

This sequence joins TRBV4-2 and TRBJ1-3, with a possible D match to TRBD1 (5 bases). The germline CDR1 and CDR2 sequences are LGHNA and YNFKEQ. Trimming removed 0 bases at V and 2 bases at J, with 14 bases between. This CDR3 comprises 17 residues. As DNA, the CDR3 is TGTGCCAGCAGCCAAGAACTCAACAGGTGGGCTGGAAACACCATATATTTT. As protein: CASSQELNRWAGNTIYF.

This chain uses TRBV19 with TRBJ1-2; TRBD1 agrees at 9 bases. CDR1 is LNHDA and CDR2 is SQIVND in the germline V gene (reference sequence). Losses at the gene ends were 3 bases for V and 5 bases for J; bases not matched to a gene: 4. The CDR3 is 14 amino acids. Here the CDR3 DNA reads TGTGCCAGTAGTATCGGGGGGACAGGGTATGGCTACACCTTC. Protein sequence: CASSIGGTGYGYTF.

The chain joins TRBV30 to TRBJ2-7, with 8 bases identical to TRBD2. Per the germline V gene, CDR1 is GTSNPN and CDR2 is SVGIG (reference sequence). Losses at the gene ends were 1 base for V and 5 bases for J; bases not matched to a gene: 13. CDR3 length: 16 amino acids. DNA of the CDR3: TGTGCCTGGAGTGCCCGCCCGGGGGGGGTCAAGGACGAGCAGTACTTC. It is translated as CAWSARPGGVKDEQYF.

V and J are TRBV6-5 and TRBJ1-2; 8 nucleotides agree with TRBD1. This CDR3 region has 13 residues. Trimming took 4 bases from V and 5 from J; bases not matched to a gene: 3. Germline lookup yields CDR1 MNHEY and CDR2 SVGAGI. The CDR3 is CASSSRTGYGYTF. CDR3 DNA: TGTGCCAGCAGTTCCCGGACAGGGTATGGCTACACCTTC.

V gene TRBV4-1 combines with J gene TRBJ1-1; D is unclear. The length of the CDR3 is 15 residues. Trimming left V 0 bases short and J 0 bases short, with 8 bases between. The V gene's germline CDR1 is MGHRA and CDR2 YSYEKL. The CDR3 coding sequence is TGCGCCAGCAGCCAAGATAGCAGAATGAACACTGAAGCTTTCTTT. It codes for CASSQDSRMNTEAFF.

This clone was seen once. V usage is TRBV19 and J usage is TRBJ2-5; D not certain. CDR3 length: 12 amino acids. V lost 5 bases to trimming and J lost 5 bases, with 9 bases between them. Germline V gene data show CDR1 as LNHDA and CDR2 as SQIVND (reference sequence). CDR3 coding DNA: TGTGCCAGTAGTGACAAGCTGGAGACCCAGTACTTC. Encoded protein: CASSDKLETQYF. The full variable domain, its missing parts supplied by reference TRBV19 and TRBJ2-5, is DGGITQSPKYLFRKEGQNVTLSCEQNLNHDAMYWYRQDPGQGLRLIYYSQIVNDFQKGDIAEGYSVSREKKESFPLTVTSAQKNPTAFYLCASSDKLETQYFGPGTRLLVL.

V is TRBV18 and J is TRBJ1-4; no clear D. V gave up 3 bases and J gave up 12 bases, with 14 bases separating them. Germline V CDR1 and CDR2: KGHSH, LQKENI. The CDR3 is 13 amino acids. CDR3 nucleotides: TGTGCCAGCTCACCTCGCGCCGGGGATGAACTGTTTTTT. Protein: CASSPRAGDELFF. Full variable domain (rest looked up from reference TRBV18 and TRBJ1-4): NAGVMQNPRHLVRRRGQEARLRCSPMKGHSHVYWYRQLPEEGLKFMVYLQKENIIDESGMPKERFSAEFPKEGPSILRIQQVVRGDSAAYFCASSPRAGDELFFGSGTQLSVL.